Below, 18 T cell receptor beta chains from the same sample are listed, as sequenced in a study of chemoradiotherapy in HPV16-positive cancers. Produced via immunoSEQ multiplex PCR; TCRdb's table is partial and in-frame only. The sample includes about 39,000 clones, around 80% of them seen just once. The sample in question was blood, obtained from a patient who underwent chemoradiotherapy. The receptors originated from a human donor with HPV-associated anogenital cancer.

This chain uses TRBV6-1 with TRBJ1-1; D possibly corresponds to TRBD1 (5 bases). The CDR3 runs 14 residues. The V end lost 5 bases, the J end lost 3 bases, and 13 bases lay between the germline ends. Germline V gene data show CDR1 as MNHNS and CDR2 as SASEGT. The CDR3, as DNA: TGTGCCAGCAGTTCGATTGGAGGGGACACTGAAGCTTTCTTT. Translation: CASSSIGGDTEAFF.

V and J are TRBV5-1 and TRBJ1-3; a weak D match, TRBD1 (6 bases). This CDR3 is 16 amino acids long. Germline CDR1 SGHRS, CDR2 YFSETQ. The ends were cut back, 0 bases at V and 1 base at J, with 11 bases in the middle. The CDR3 here is CASSLVGGASGNTIYF. The CDR3 DNA reads as TGCGCCAGCAGCTTGGTTGGGGGGGCGTCTGGAAACACCATATATTTT.

The J gene is TRBJ2-3, the V gene TRBV7-6; D not resolved. This CDR3 spans 15 amino acids. Germline V gene data show CDR1 as SGHVS and CDR2 as FNYEAQ. Trimming removed 0 bases from V and 6 bases from J, with 13 bases in between. CDR3 DNA: TGTGCCAGCAGCTTAGCCGACGGTAGTCGTGATACGCAGTATTTT. Its translation is CASSLADGSRDTQYF.

The chain combines TRBV19 with TRBJ2-7; 9 bases fit TRBD1. This CDR3 region has 15 residues. Germline CDR1 and CDR2: LNHDA and SQIVND (reference sequence). V gave up 2 bases and J gave up 4 bases; unmatched junction bases: 6. The CDR3 sequence is CASSIWSDRGYEQYF. CDR3 nucleotide sequence: TGTGCCAGTAGTATATGGTCGGACAGGGGTTACGAGCAGTACTTC.

In nucleotides, the CDR3 is TGCGCCAGCAGCTCCGGGACAGCACAAGAGACCCAGTACTTC. It specifies CASSSGTAQETQYF. V gene TRBV5-1 combines with J gene TRBJ2-5, with 7 bases fitting TRBD1. Germline V gene data show CDR1 as SGHRS and CDR2 as YFSETQ. The CDR3 contains 14 residues. J was trimmed by 2 bases and V by 3 bases; bases with no gene match: 4.

The chain has TRBV4-2 and TRBJ1-5, with no clear D. Per the germline V gene, CDR1 is LGHNA and CDR2 is YNFKEQ. The CDR3 contains 13 residues. The ends were cut back, 0 bases at V and 4 bases at J, with 4 bases in the middle. The CDR3 is CASSQDRNQPQHF. The CDR3 DNA reads as TGTGCCAGCAGCCAAGATAGGAATCAGCCCCAGCATTTT.

The chain couples TRBV6-5 to TRBJ1-2; no clear D. V lost 6 bases and J 6 bases, leaving 17 bases between the germline ends. The CDR3 length is 14 residues. Germline V gives CDR1 MNHEY, CDR2 SVGAGI. The CDR3 DNA follows: TGTGCCAGCAGCTGGATTGAGGGCAGTGATGGCTACACCTTC. Encoded protein: CASSWIEGSDGYTF.

This clone was observed a handful of times. CDR3 region: CASSPLDGRYGYTF. The CDR3 DNA reads as TGCGCCAGCAGCCCCCTTGACGGACGATATGGCTACACCTTC. The chain uses TRBV5-1 and TRBJ1-2, with D unclear. Germline values: CDR1 SGHRS, CDR2 YFSETQ. The CDR3 spans 14 residues. V lost 4 bases and J lost 5, with 15 bases in between.

The chain links TRBV6-6 to TRBJ2-7; TRBD2 aligns across 10 bases. The CDR3 loop spans 14 amino acids. Germline lookup yields CDR1 MNHNY and CDR2 SVGAGI (reference sequence). Trimming cost V 4 bases and J 2 bases; bases outside gene matches: 2. The CDR3 reads CASSFSGGTYEQYF. The CDR3 DNA sequence: TGTGCCAGCAGTTTTAGCGGGGGGACCTACGAGCAGTACTTC.

This clone came up once. The rearrangement links TRBV25-1 to TRBJ2-2, with 9 bases that match TRBD1. Trimming took 4 bases from V and 6 from J; bases not matched to a gene: 6. CDR1 is MGHDK and CDR2 is SYGVNS in the germline V gene. The CDR3 loop spans 15 amino acids. This chain's CDR3 is CASSGPDRGSGELFF. The CDR3 nucleotides are TGTGCCAGCAGTGGTCCGGACAGGGGCTCCGGGGAGCTGTTTTTT.

The CDR3, as DNA: TGCGCCAGCAGCGCCGCCGGGACAGGGGGCGAGACCCAGTACTTC. Translating it yields CASSAAGTGGETQYF. V and J are TRBV5-1 and TRBJ2-5, with TRBD1 identical over 12 bases. V lost 4 bases and J lost 5; bases outside the gene matches: 6. From germline, CDR1 is SGHRS and CDR2 YFSETQ. CDR3 length: 15 amino acids.

The chain recombines TRBV29-1 with TRBJ1-2; a weak D match, TRBD1 (5 bases). Looked up from germline, CDR1 is SQVTM and CDR2 is ANQGSEA. This CDR3 comprises 15 residues. V was pared by 3 bases and J by 8 bases, with 22 bases between. In DNA form, the CDR3 reads TGCAGCGTTGACGCCTCCCGGGACGGCCCGGGAGGCTACACCTTC. As protein: CSVDASRDGPGGYTF.

CDR3 DNA: TGTGCCAGCAGTTACTCCGCCGGTCGGTCCTACAATGAGCAGTTCTTC. Protein sequence: CASSYSAGRSYNEQFF. The chain has TRBV6-6 and TRBJ2-1; D is unclear. From germline, CDR1 is MNHNY and CDR2 SVGAGI (reference sequence). V lost 0 bases to trimming and J lost 1 base, with 10 bases between them. CDR3 length: 16 amino acids.

This clone showed up just a few times. CDR3 DNA: TGTGCCAGTCAGAACAGGTTCCCGGATTCACCCCTCCACTTT. Translated: CASQNRFPDSPLHF. This sequence joins TRBV7-9 and TRBJ1-6; perhaps TRBD1 as D (5 bases). Trimming removed 9 bases from V and 8 bases from J, with 17 bases in between. The CDR3 runs to 14 residues. The germline V gene has CDR1 SEHNR and CDR2 FQNEAQ (reference sequence). Together with reference TRBV7-9 and TRBJ1-6, the CDR3 gives the full variable domain: DTGVSQNPRHKITKRGQNVTFRCDPISEHNRLYWYRQTLGQGPEFLTYFQNEAQLEKSRLLSDRFSAERPKGSFSTLEIQRTEQGDSAMYLCASQNRFPDSPLHFGNGTRLTVT.

V and J are TRBV15 and TRBJ1-5; D ambiguous. Germline CDR1 LNHNV, CDR2 YYDKDF (reference sequence). With 3 bases removed from V and 6 bases from J, the gap between germline ends came to 6 bases. The CDR3 sequence is 12 residues long. DNA for the CDR3: TGTGCCACCAGCAGGATAGGTCAGCCCCAGCATTTT. It codes for CATSRIGQPQHF.

The chain has TRBV5-1 and TRBJ1-3; D is unclear. The germline CDR1 and CDR2 sequences are SGHRS and YFSETQ. V was pared by 0 bases and J by 7 bases, with 11 bases between. The CDR3 covers 14 residues. CDR3 sequence reads: CASSLELQGNTIYF. CDR3 DNA: TGCGCCAGCAGCTTGGAACTTCAAGGCAACACCATATATTTT.

V gene TRBV15 combines with J gene TRBJ1-5, with D possibly matching TRBD1 (6 bases). From germline, CDR1 is LNHNV and CDR2 YYDKDF (reference sequence). This CDR3 is built from 17 residues. V gave up 0 bases and J gave up 2 bases, with 14 bases separating them. CDR3 amino acids: CATSRDAGARGNQPQHF. The DNA of the CDR3 is TGTGCCACCAGCAGAGATGCAGGGGCACGGGGCAATCAGCCCCAGCATTTT.

This clone was observed once. The chain couples TRBV5-1 to TRBJ2-7, with D tentatively TRBD1 (5 bases). CDR1 is SGHRS and CDR2 is YFSETQ in the germline V gene. Trimming took 4 bases from V and 1 from J, leaving 15 bases between them. This CDR3 has 15 residues. As DNA, the CDR3 is TGCGCCAGCAGCCAAGCAGGGATAGGGTCCTACGAGCAGTACTTC. Its translation: CASSQAGIGSYEQYF.